The sample holds a few counts of the clone carrying this T cell receptor (beta chain). The antigen remains unidentified. Germline CDR1 is MDHEN and CDR2 is SYDVKM. V was cut by 6 bases and J by 6 bases, with 12 bases left in between. The CDR3 is 13 residues long. Generated by immunoSEQ multiplex PCR, the TCRdb table keeps only in-frame clones and is missing some. The data contain 100,000 to 150,000 clones, 75% to 90% of them singletons. The data are from a study of T cell responses to AZD1222 COVID-19 vaccine. Findings and limits, study-wide: Across the whole spike, CD4 TCRs peaked at regions 160-218 and 743-854. It should be noted that donors were predominantly white British and more often female, and clonal diversity was possibly underestimated. Only after the peak T cell response were repertoires sampled. A rise in Spike-specific TCR breadth and depth followed two AZD1222 doses.

The specimen was peripheral blood, collected on day 0 of AZD1222 vaccination. This sequence originates from an adult in good health. The rearrangement joins TRBV28 to TRBJ1-5; D remains unclear. CDR3 sequence (DNA): TGTGCCAGCAGGGCCCGATTACGTCAGCCCCAGCATTTT. It yields the protein CASRARLRQPQHF.